This T cell receptor (beta chain) was captured in a study of early T cells in non-severe SARS-CoV-2 infection (dated by TCRdb to the early 2020s). For the study in its entirety: Because TCR sequencing relied on bulk RNA taken from unsorted whole blood, pairing of alpha and beta chains was not possible.

Summary of the overall study and its limitations: VDJdb matching was skewed toward anti-spike CD8 responses and likely underestimated virus-specific expansions, missing private and CD4 specificities.

A case-control design nested within a healthcare worker cohort in London, UK, was used, with weekly nasopharyngeal swab PCR tests and blood sampling performed. Healthcare workers were enrolled in the week of the UK lockdown, from 23 to 31 March 2020, and were followed every week for up to roughly 16 weeks. The library was obtained by 5' RACE. Sequenced on a NextSeq 500. To correct for sequencing error and PCR bias, the TCR library protocol tagged individual cDNA molecules with unique molecular identifiers. Sequencing covered both TCR alpha and beta chains, and within each sample the abundances of alpha and beta sequences were tightly co-correlated. As for the authors' bioinformatics: Decombinator V4 was used to annotate TCR sequences for V gene, J gene and CDR3. TCRs were defined as expanded if a significant change between any two time points was detected under a Poisson model with p below 0.0001. TCR abundances were normalised to the total number of TCRs sequenced per sample and were expressed as counts per million. TRAV1-2 paired with TRAJ12, TRAJ20 or TRAJ33 defined MAIT TCRs, while TRAV10 paired with TRAJ18 defined iNKT TCRs. VDJdb, accessed 1 November 2021, was searched for CMV, EBV and SARS-CoV-2 annotated TCRs, excluding TCRs annotated for multiple antigens. In-frame beta chains were kept once TCRdb had trimmed the public reads at Q25 with fastp and called clones with MiXCR. Entries are consolidated by CDR3 protein sequence, retaining the most common genes and DNA. Clone size and V and J calls follow TCRdb, not the original study. For this sample there are approximately 65,000 distinct CDR3 sequences; under 15% appear just once. Clones ranked in the top ten supply around 3.9% of the sample.

This clonotype is categorized as medium-sized (0.01 to 0.1%). It has no known antigen specificity. Within one base of it there is no much larger clone, and no base qualities were kept. From the cysteine up to the phenylalanine, the CDR3 has a length of 13 residues. Just CDR3 DNA is preserved here, 39 bases in frame from base 1. CDR1 and CDR2 were assigned from the germline V gene as SGHAT and FQNNGV. The V end loses 2 bases and the J end loses 1 base, and a stretch of 5 bases separates them. The source is an adult who was a healthcare worker with PCR-confirmed SARS-CoV-2 infection or an uninfected control (not recorded which). Sequences were obtained from whole blood. In this chain, TRBV11-2 is recombined with TRBJ2-5; no D gene call is confident. CDR3 region: CASSLWGQETQYF. The sequenced DNA: TGTGCCAGCAGCTTATGGGGCCAAGAGACCCAGTACTTC.